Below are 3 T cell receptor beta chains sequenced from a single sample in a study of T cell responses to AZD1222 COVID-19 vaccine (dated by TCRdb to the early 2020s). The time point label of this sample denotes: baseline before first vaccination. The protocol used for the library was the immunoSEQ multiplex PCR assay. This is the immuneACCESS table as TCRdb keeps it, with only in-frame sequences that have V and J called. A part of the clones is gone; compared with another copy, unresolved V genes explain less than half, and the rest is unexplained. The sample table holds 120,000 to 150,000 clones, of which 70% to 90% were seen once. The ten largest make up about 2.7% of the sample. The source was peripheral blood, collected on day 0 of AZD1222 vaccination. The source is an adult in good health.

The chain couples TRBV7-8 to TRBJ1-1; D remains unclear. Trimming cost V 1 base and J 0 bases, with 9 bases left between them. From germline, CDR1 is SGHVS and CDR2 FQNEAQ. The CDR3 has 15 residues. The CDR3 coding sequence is TGTGCCAGCAGCTTAGATGTACATATGAACACTGAAGCTTTCTTT. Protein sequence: CASSLDVHMNTEAFF.

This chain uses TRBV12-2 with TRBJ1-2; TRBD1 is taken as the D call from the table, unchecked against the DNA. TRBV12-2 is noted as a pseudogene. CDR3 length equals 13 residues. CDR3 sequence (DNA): TGTGCAAGTCGCCCACGGACAGGGGAAGGCTACACCTTC. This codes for CASRPRTGEGYTF.

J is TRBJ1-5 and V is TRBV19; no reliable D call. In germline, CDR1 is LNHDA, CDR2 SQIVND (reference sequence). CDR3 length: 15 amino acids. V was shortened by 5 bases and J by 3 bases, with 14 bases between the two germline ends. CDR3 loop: CASSSQELNNQPQHF. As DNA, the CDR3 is TGTGCCAGTAGTTCTCAGGAACTTAACAATCAGCCCCAGCATTTT.